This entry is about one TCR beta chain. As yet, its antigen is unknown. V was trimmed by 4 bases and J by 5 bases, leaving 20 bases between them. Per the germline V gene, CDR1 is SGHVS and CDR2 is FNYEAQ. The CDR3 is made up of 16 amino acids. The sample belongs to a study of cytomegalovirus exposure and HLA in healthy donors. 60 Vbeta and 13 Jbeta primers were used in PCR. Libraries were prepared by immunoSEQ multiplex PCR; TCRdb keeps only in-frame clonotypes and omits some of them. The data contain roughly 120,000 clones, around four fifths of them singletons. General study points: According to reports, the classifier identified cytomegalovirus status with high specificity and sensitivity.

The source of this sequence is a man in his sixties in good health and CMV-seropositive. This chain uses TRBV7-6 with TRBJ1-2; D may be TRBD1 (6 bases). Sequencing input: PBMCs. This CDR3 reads CASSSQGSLGKYGYTF. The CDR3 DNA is TGTGCCAGCAGCTCCCAGGGGTCTCTTGGGAAATATGGCTACACCTTC.